This T cell receptor beta chain was captured in a study of Graves' ophthalmopathy and Graves' hyperthyroidism. This clonotype has just a few counts. As yet, its antigen is unknown. Investigators amplified TCR beta CDR3 regions from RNA transcripts. Following a first-round RT-PCR that used HTBI primers, a second-round multiplex PCR was carried out. TCRdb independently ran MiXCR on the multiplex PCR reads; one entry per CDR3 protein. The table shows over a million distinct CDR3 sequences, with roughly 35% occurring only once. The study's findings and limits: Most clonotypes expanded in thyroid above 0.001 frequency were present in blood too.

Germline V lookup: CDR1 SGHDT, CDR2 YYEEEE. The germline V and J ends were trimmed by 6 bases and 10 bases, with 16 bases remaining between them. The CDR3 is 13 amino acids. The rearrangement uses TRBV5-6 and TRBJ1-4; maybe TRBD1 (6 bases). The sample comprised peripheral blood or thyroid tissue (not recorded which). The TCR comes from an adult man with Graves' hyperthyroidism. The CDR3 here is CASTIQGWGKLFF. The CDR3 nucleotides read TGTGCCAGCACTATACAGGGTTGGGGAAAACTGTTTTTT. Full variable domain (remainder filled in from reference TRBV5-6 and TRBJ1-4): DAGVTQSPTHLIKTRGQQVTLRCSPKSGHDTVSWYQQALGQGPQFIFQYYEEEERQRGNFPDRFSGHQFPNYSSELNVNALLLGDSALYLCASTIQGWGKLFFGSGTQLSVL.